This T cell receptor (beta chain) was recorded in a study of blood T cells in healthy people across ages. Through a sample-barcoded 5' primer and a J-beta primer mix, a second PCR was run for roughly 6 to 11 cycles. TCRdb re-analysed the 5' RACE reads in MiXCR, keeping a single row per CDR3 protein. This table holds over 750,000 distinct CDR3 sequences, around 25% found once. V was shortened by 4 bases and J by 7 bases, with 7 bases between the two germline ends. The CDR3 runs 11 residues. Germline CDR1 LNHDA, CDR2 SQIVND (reference sequence). These data were also reused for a study on T cells of mothers and their children.

The chain is built from TRBV19 and TRBJ1-1; D may be TRBD1 (5 bases). The sample comprised blood. The sequence came from a boy between 10 and 17 years old in good health. In nucleotides, the CDR3 is TGTGCCAGTAGTAGGGGGATTGAAGCTTTCTTT. Amino acid sequence: CASSRGIEAFF.